These 32 T cell receptor beta chains came from one sample sequenced in a study of tumor and adjacent non-tumor tissue in lung cancer (dated by TCRdb to 2016 to 2019). The library came from multiplex PCR. Sequencing was carried out with an Illumina HiSeq 2500. TCRbeta libraries were built by three rounds of nested PCR using primers (Table S4), following protocols modified from ARM-PCR. TCRdb applied fastp at Q25 and MiXCR to the public reads, then kept only in-frame beta chains. Entries that share a CDR3 protein sequence are merged under the most common genes and DNA. The sample includes approximately 120,000 distinct CDR3 sequences, with roughly 80% observed a single time. 37% of the sample is in the top ten clones. RNA was isolated from bulk unsorted tissue, and RNA quality was assessed with a NanoDrop ND-1000 and an Agilent 2100. The specimen was lung tumor tissue. All receptors come from a woman in her fifties or sixties with non-small cell lung cancer.

The gene calls are TRBV12-3 or TRBV12-4 and TRBJ2-4, with 7 bases matching TRBD1. CDR3 length: 16 residues. V was clipped by 7 bases and J by 0 bases; unmatched bases: 9. CDR3 sequence: CASIRQGTLAKNIQYF. DNA for the CDR3: TGTGCCAGCATTAGACAGGGCACTTTAGCCAAAAACATTCAGTACTTC.

A word on this clonotype: An end of the junction differs from the germline gene, which may be a read error. The chain links TRBV11-3 to TRBJ1-6, with D tentatively TRBD1 (5 bases). The V gene's germline CDR1 is SGHNT and CDR2 YENEEA. The CDR3 consists of 15 residues. The CDR3 DNA sequence: TGCGCCAACAGCTTAGAGGACACATATAATTCACCCCTCCACTTT. It yields the protein CANSLEDTYNSPLHF.

Comment on this clonotype: A much larger clone differs from this one at a single base, so this may be a read error. The rearrangement uses TRBV6-2 or TRBV6-3 and TRBJ1-1; D not certain. The CDR3 spans 13 residues. Germline V CDR1 and CDR2: MNHEY, SVGEGT. CDR3 sequence: CVSTRTPGHEAFF. The CDR3 coding sequence is TGTGTCAGCACTCGAACCCCCGGTCATGAGGCTTTCTTT.

Details on this clonotype: A read error may be the cause here, since a much bigger clone is one base away. The chain joins TRBV6-2 or TRBV6-3 to TRBJ2-3; D is unresolved. Trimming left V 8 bases short and J 2 bases short, with 11 bases between. Germline V gene sequence: CDR1 MNHEY, CDR2 SVGEGT. The CDR3 contains 13 residues. For the CDR3, the DNA is TGTGCCAGCCGCTCACCCAACACAGATACGCAGTATTTT. Amino acids: CASRSPNTDTQYF.

The sample holds a few counts of this clonotype. The gene calls are TRBV29-1 and TRBJ2-3, with 12 bases identical to TRBD2. Germline assignment: CDR1 SQVTM and CDR2 ANQGSEA. The CDR3 consists of 15 residues. V shed 8 bases, J shed 7 bases, and the junction held 13 bases outside the gene matches. CDR3 sequence reads: CSIRTSGTEDNTQYF. The CDR3 DNA reads as TGCAGCATTCGGACTAGCGGGACCGAAGACAATACGCAGTATTTT.

This clonotype was observed a few times. It may be a read error: a sequence one base away is much more abundant. This chain joins TRBV7-8 and TRBJ2-1; 10 positions agree with TRBD2. The junction had 10 bases not matched to a gene; V was cut back by 2 bases and J by 9 bases. The CDR3 contains 16 residues. Germline loops: CDR1 SGHVS, CDR2 FQNEAQ. The CDR3 bases are TGTGCCAGCAGCTTAACTTGGCCTAGCGGGGGTAGTGAGCAGTTCTTC. Translating it yields CASSLTWPSGGSEQFF.

In the case of this clonotype: The junction does not match germline at one end; this may be a read error. The rearrangement uses TRBV29-1 and TRBJ2-1, with no clear D. Germline assignment: CDR1 SQVTM and CDR2 ANQGSEA. This CDR3 region has 9 residues. CDR3 sequence (DNA): TGCAGCATAGGGAATGAGAAGTTCTTC. Protein sequence: CSIGNEKFF.

Concerning this clonotype itself: Germline is not matched at one junction end, which may reflect a read error. V and J are TRBV5-4 and TRBJ2-7, with D unclear. From germline, CDR1 is SGHNT and CDR2 YYREEE (reference sequence). The CDR3 spans 14 residues. The CDR3 nucleotides read TGTGTCAGCAGCTTGGAACAATTTTCCTACGAGCAGTACTTC. Protein: CVSSLEQFSYEQYF.

About this clonotype: The junction departs from germline at one end; a sequencing error may be responsible. The chain has TRBV11-2 and TRBJ2-3; D possibly corresponds to TRBD2 (5 bases). The V gene's germline CDR1 is SGHAT and CDR2 FQNNGV. The CDR3 consists of 11 residues. The CDR3 coding sequence is TGTGTCAGCAGCCTAGCAGATATGCAGTATTTT. Its protein is CVSSLADMQYF.

The table lists this clonotype with a few counts. V is TRBV12-3 or TRBV12-4 and J is TRBJ2-7, with 7 bases matching TRBD2. The V segment lost 6 bases and the J segment 5 bases; nucleotides outside the gene matches: 16. The CDR3 is 16 amino acids. As DNA, the CDR3 is TGTGCCAGCAGCCCCCCAGCCGGACTAGTGCGACACGAGCAGTACTTC. Translating it yields CASSPPAGLVRHEQYF.

As regards this clonotype: At one of its ends the junction is not consistent with the germline gene, which may arise from a read error. V usage is TRBV11-3 and J usage is TRBJ2-2; 9 nucleotides align to TRBD1. The CDR3 loop spans 17 amino acids. Germline values: CDR1 SGHNT, CDR2 YENEEA. The CDR3 loop is CANSLGSGTGRTGELLF. CDR3 nucleotides: TGTGCCAACAGCTTAGGAAGCGGGACAGGGAGAACAGGGGAGCTGTTGTTT.

At least ten counts were recorded for this clonotype. The CDR3 loop is CASSQTENEQFF. In DNA, the CDR3 is TGTGCCAGCAGCCAGACAGAAAATGAGCAGTTCTTC. This chain links TRBV6-2 or TRBV6-3 with TRBJ2-1, with D possibly being TRBD1 (5 bases). The length of the CDR3 is 12 residues. The ends were cut back, 6 bases at V and 7 bases at J, with 10 bases in the middle. Germline V lookup: CDR1 MNHEY, CDR2 SVGEGT.

In regard to this clonotype: A clone one base away is much larger, so this may be a read error. The V call is TRBV20-1, the J call TRBJ1-3; TRBD1 matches at 7 bases. V was clipped by 3 bases and J by 8 bases; unmatched bases: 10. Germline CDR1 reads DFQATT; CDR2 reads SNEGSKA (reference sequence). The CDR3 extends over 14 amino acids. The chain's CDR3 is CSASSGRGWDTIYF. CDR3 DNA sequence: TGCAGTGCTAGTTCGGGCAGGGGGTGGGACACCATATATTTT.

On this clonotype: This sequence may be a read error, since a much larger clone differs from it by one base. This sequence joins TRBV14 and TRBJ2-7; D is uncertain. This CDR3 is 13 amino acids long. Germline CDR1 and CDR2: SGHDN and FVKESK. CDR3 region: CARSPINLYEQYF. CDR3 in DNA: TGTGCCAGGAGCCCCATAAACCTCTACGAGCAGTACTTC. Complete variable domain (other parts from reference TRBV14 and TRBJ2-7): EAGVTQFPSHSVIEKGQTVTLRCDPISGHDNLYWYRRVMGKEIKFLLHFVKESKQDESGMPNNRFLAERTGGTYSTLKVQPAELEDSGVYFCARSPINLYEQYFGPGTRLTVT.

Concerning this clonotype itself: Germline is not matched at one junction end, which may reflect a read error. V and J are TRBV11-3 and TRBJ2-1; TRBD2 aligns across 11 bases. The CDR3 sequence is 17 residues long. Per the germline V gene, CDR1 is SGHNT and CDR2 is YENEEA. CDR3 coding DNA: TGTACCAGCAGCTTAGAGTTGACTAGCGGGAACATCAATGAGCAGTTCTTC. Its translation: CTSSLELTSGNINEQFF.

Details on this clonotype: Its ends do not fully match the called genes, so a read error is possible. The CDR3 region is CACSLSIGTAEQYF. In DNA form, the CDR3 reads TGTGCCTGCAGCTTATCCATAGGGACAGCCGAGCAGTACTTC. V gene TRBV11-2 combines with J gene TRBJ2-7, with TRBD1 matching 7 bases. The CDR3 sequence is 14 residues long. Germline values: CDR1 SGHAT, CDR2 FQNNGV.

In nucleotides, the CDR3 is TGTGCCAGCAGGAGAGTAGGGGGCAGAGGGGAGCTGTTTTTT. Translated, it gives CASRRVGGRGELFF. The chain is built from TRBV11-2 and TRBJ2-2; 7 bases line up with TRBD1. Germline V gives CDR1 SGHAT, CDR2 FQNNGV. This CDR3 has 14 residues. Trimming at V came to 6 bases and at J to 8 bases, leaving 9 bases not matched to a gene.

The chain couples TRBV4-1 to TRBJ2-3, with 7 bases aligning to TRBD2. The CDR3 runs to 19 residues. Germline V CDR1 and CDR2: MGHRA, YSYEKL. V was pared by 9 bases and J by 2 bases, with 23 bases of the junction left unmatched. The CDR3 DNA follows: TGCGCCAGTAGCTCCCCGGGACTACGTGGGCACATCGACACAGATACGCAGTATTTT. Its translation: CASSSPGLRGHIDTDTQYF.

With regard to this clonotype: The junction does not match germline at one end; this may be a read error. The chain carries TRBV11-2 and TRBJ2-7; 7 bases line up with TRBD2. This CDR3 is built from 15 residues. Per the germline V gene, CDR1 is SGHAT and CDR2 is FQNNGV. The CDR3 here is CGSSLFSSGNDEQYF. CDR3 DNA sequence: TGTGGCAGCAGCTTATTTTCGAGCGGGAACGACGAGCAATACTTC.

On this clonotype itself: A single base separates this from a much larger clone, so it may be a read error. The rearrangement joins TRBV28 to TRBJ1-1, with TRBD1 as a possible D gene (6 bases). The CDR3 has 15 residues. CDR1 is MDHEN, CDR2 SYDVKM, per germline. The CDR3 sequence is CANSTGTQGGRWAFF. DNA of the CDR3: TGTGCCAACAGTACCGGGACACAGGGCGGCAGATGGGCTTTCTTT. Variable domain in full (rest from reference TRBV28 and TRBJ1-1): DVKVTQSSRYLVKRTGEKVFLECVQDMDHENMFWYRQDPGLGLRLIYFSYDVKMKEKGDIPEGYSVSREKKERFSLILESASTNQTSMYLCANSTGTQGGRWAFFGQGTRLTVV.

To note about this clonotype: This may be a read error: a much more frequent sequence differs by one nucleotide. The chain carries TRBV20-1 and TRBJ1-2; TRBD1 agrees at 11 bases. V lost 5 bases, J lost 10 bases, and 12 bases stayed unmatched. Germline V gene lookup returns CDR1 DFQATT and CDR2 SNEGSKA (reference sequence). This CDR3 is 14 amino acids long. The DNA of the CDR3 is TGCAGTGCTCATATCGGGACAGGGGGAAAAGACTACACCTTC. Its translation is CSAHIGTGGKDYTF.

This clonotype has only one observation. The junction departs from germline at one end; a sequencing error may be responsible. The chain combines TRBV12-5 with TRBJ1-1, with D uncertain. The CDR3 extends over 15 amino acids. From germline, CDR1 is LGHNT and CDR2 FRNRAP. This chain's CDR3 is CASATEINGVTEAFF. In nucleotides, the CDR3 is TGCGCTAGTGCCACAGAAATAAATGGGGTCACTGAAGCTTTCTTT.

Concerning this clonotype: A much larger clone is a single base away; this may be a read error. The missing conserved phenylalanine or tryptophan at the end of this CDR3 makes a read error likely. The chain uses TRBV29-1 and TRBJ1-1, with D perhaps matching TRBD1 (6 bases). The V end was cut by 2 bases, the J end by 10 bases, with 14 bases between. The CDR3 contains 12 residues. CDR1 and CDR2 (germline): SQVTM, ANQGSEA. The CDR3 sequence is CSVEPQQGAAFL. CDR3 bases: TGCAGCGTTGAACCTCAACAGGGTGCAGCTTTCCTT.

Turning to this clonotype: At one boundary the junction diverges from the germline segment, which might be a read error. This chain joins TRBV6-2 or TRBV6-3 and TRBJ2-7; D unclear. Germline assignment: CDR1 MNHEY and CDR2 SVGEGT. The CDR3 is 12 residues long. The CDR3 is CASSAVLYEQHF. CDR3 sequence (DNA): TGCGCCAGTAGTGCCGTTCTCTATGAGCAGCACTTC.

This sequence joins TRBV20-1 and TRBJ2-7; D gene unclear. CDR1 is DFQATT, CDR2 SNEGSKA, per germline (reference sequence). This CDR3 spans 13 amino acids. Trimming took off 6 bases at V and 3 bases at J, with 15 bases between the two ends. The CDR3 nucleotides are TGCAGTGCCATAGGACCCAATGGCTACGAGCAGTACTTC. This encodes CSAIGPNGYEQYF.

As for this clonotype: The junction does not match germline at one end; this may be a read error. The chain uses TRBV11-3 and TRBJ2-1, with 12 bases aligning to TRBD1. Per germline, CDR1 SGHNT and CDR2 YENEEA. This CDR3 contains 19 residues. The CDR3 nucleotides read TGTGTCAGCAGCATTGCCGGGACAGGGGGCTTCCTCGGCTACAATGAGCAGTTCTTC. It yields the protein CVSSIAGTGGFLGYNEQFF.

On this clonotype itself: One end of the junction varies from germline; a read error may be responsible. The rearrangement joins TRBV11-1 to TRBJ1-1; D may be TRBD1 (5 bases). Germline V gives CDR1 SGHAT, CDR2 FQDESV (reference sequence). CDR3 length: 14 amino acids. For the CDR3, the DNA is TGTGCCAGCAGCATAGGACGGGGGAACACTGAAGCTTTCTTC. Translating gives CASSIGRGNTEAFF.

The chain uses TRBV11-2 and TRBJ1-1; weak D call: TRBD1 (5 bases). This CDR3 is 15 amino acids long. CDR1 is SGHAT, CDR2 FQNNGV, per germline. The chain's CDR3 is CVCSPWDGQYTEAFF. The CDR3 DNA reads TGTGTCTGCAGCCCTTGGGACGGCCAGTACACTGAAGCTTTCTTT.

A note on this clonotype: Compared with germline, one end of the junction differs, possibly owing to a read error. The chain couples TRBV11-2 to TRBJ2-2, with D possibly matching TRBD2 (5 bases). The length of the CDR3 is 16 residues. Germline lookup yields CDR1 SGHAT and CDR2 FQNNGV. The CDR3 protein is CANGLVLAAHTGVLFF. Here the CDR3 DNA reads TGTGCCAACGGCTTAGTATTGGCGGCGCACACCGGGGTGCTGTTTTTT.

Notes on this clonotype: One junction end does not reproduce the germline sequence, and a read error may be involved. This sequence joins TRBV6-2 or TRBV6-3 and TRBJ2-1; 10 nucleotides match TRBD2. Per germline, CDR1 MNHEY and CDR2 SVGEGT. The CDR3 is 17 residues long. For the CDR3, the DNA is TGTGCCAGCAGTTCGCTAGCGGGAGTCGGACTACACAATGAGCAGATCTTC. It translates to CASSSLAGVGLHNEQIF.

With respect to this clonotype: At one boundary the junction diverges from the germline segment, which might be a read error. This chain links TRBV5-1 with TRBJ2-3, with a possible D match to TRBD2 (5 bases). CDR1 is SGHRS and CDR2 is YFSETQ in the germline V gene. The CDR3 consists of 14 residues. CDR3 sequence reads: CTSAGQRSADTQYF. DNA of the CDR3: TGCACCAGCGCGGGTCAGCGCTCCGCAGATACGCAGTATTTT.

On this clonotype: The missing conserved phenylalanine or tryptophan at the end of this CDR3 makes a read error likely. This rearrangement joins TRBV28 to TRBJ2-7; D may be TRBD1 (6 bases). CDR1 and CDR2 (germline): MDHEN, SYDVKM. V lost 3 bases and J lost 3, with 12 bases in between. This CDR3 has 14 amino acids. This chain's CDR3 is CASSFFQGNYEQYL. CDR3 nucleotide sequence: TGTGCCAGCAGTTTTTTTCAGGGGAACTACGAGCAGTACCTA.